Presented here are 21 T cell receptor beta chains from one specimen sequenced in a study of PD-L1 blockade in urothelial cancer (TCRdb year 2017). The time point tag for this specimen amounts to: peripheral blood 6 weeks after treatment start. To prepare the library, the immunoSEQ multiplex PCR assay was applied. TCRdb re-hosts the immuneACCESS table, in-frame sequences only. Its copies lack some clones; in the studies checked, an unresolved V gene accounts for under half of them, and the cause for the rest is not known. This sample is represented by 31,000 or so clones; 89% of them were singletons. About 8% of the sample belongs to the ten largest clones. The input for sequencing was PBMCs, taken around atezolizumab (anti-PD-L1) treatment. These receptors all come from a man older than 75 with urothelial cancer.

The rearrangement joins TRBV7-2 to TRBJ2-1; D gene uncertain. CDR1 and CDR2 (germline): SGHTA, FQGNSA. Deletions cut 2 bases from V and 3 bases from J, with 11 bases between. The CDR3 spans 15 residues. The CDR3 loop reads CASSLMSSGYNEQFF. Written as DNA, the CDR3 is TGTGCCAGCAGCTTAATGTCTTCGGGCTACAATGAGCAGTTCTTC.

A few counts support this clone. The chain combines TRBV2 with TRBJ2-6; D is uncertain. V was trimmed by 6 bases and J by 0 bases, leaving 6 bases between them. The CDR3 runs 14 residues. Germline V lookup: CDR1 SNHLY, CDR2 FYNNEI. As DNA, the CDR3 is TGTGCCAGCAGCGACATCTCTGGGGCCAACGTCCTGACTTTC. It yields the protein CASSDISGANVLTF.

The chain links TRBV5-5 to TRBJ1-5; D call uncertain. The CDR3 has 13 residues. Germline CDR1 and CDR2: SGHKS and YYEKEE (reference sequence). The V end lost 1 base, the J end lost 5 bases, and 7 bases lay between the germline ends. CDR3 protein: CASSLFFYQPQHF. DNA of the CDR3: TGTGCCAGCAGCTTGTTTTTCTATCAGCCCCAGCATTTT.

This chain links TRBV6-1 with TRBJ1-1; D is unclear. This CDR3 is 13 amino acids long. With 1 base removed from V and 9 bases from J, the gap between germline ends came to 12 bases. CDR1 and CDR2 (germline): MNHNS, SASEGT. The CDR3 bases are TGTGCCAGCAGTGAAGTTCGAAATGGGCAAGCTTTCTTT. Translation: CASSEVRNGQAFF.

The gene calls are TRBV5-1 and TRBJ2-2; 9 bases map to TRBD2. The germline V gene has CDR1 SGHRS and CDR2 YFSETQ. CDR3 length: 16 amino acids. J lost 6 bases, V lost 4 bases, and 10 bases had no gene match. CDR3 sequence reads: CASSPTAGGPAGELFF. CDR3 nucleotide sequence: TGCGCCAGCAGCCCCACGGCGGGAGGGCCAGCCGGGGAGCTGTTTTTT.

The chain combines TRBV5-1 with TRBJ2-5; D may be TRBD1 (5 bases). This CDR3 is 16 amino acids long. CDR1 is SGHRS, CDR2 YFSETQ, per germline. V lost 4 bases, J lost 1 base, and 17 bases lay in between. The chain's CDR3 is CASSPPSGFAQETQYF. Written as DNA, the CDR3 is TGCGCCAGCAGCCCCCCCTCAGGGTTCGCCCAAGAGACCCAGTACTTC.

The rearrangement uses TRBV18 and TRBJ1-2; a possible D gene is TRBD1 (6 bases). V lost 0 bases, J lost 5 bases, and 13 bases lay in between. The CDR3 runs 15 residues. Germline V gives CDR1 KGHSH, CDR2 LQKENI. The CDR3 here is CASSPPEETGYGYTF. CDR3 sequence (DNA): TGTGCCAGCTCACCACCTGAGGAGACAGGATATGGCTACACCTTC.

This chain joins TRBV5-6 and TRBJ2-7; 7 bases line up with TRBD2. CDR3 length: 16 amino acids. J lost 0 bases, V lost 0 bases, and 6 bases had no gene match. Germline CDR1 reads SGHDT; CDR2 reads YYEEEE. The CDR3 DNA is TGTGCCAGCAGCTTGGGAGCGGGGTTCGGCTCCTACGAGCAGTACTTC. As protein: CASSLGAGFGSYEQYF.

The chain recombines TRBV6-5 with TRBJ1-2; 9 nucleotides match TRBD1. V was pared by 0 bases and J by 10 bases, with 6 bases of the junction left unmatched. The CDR3 totals 14 residues. Looked up from germline, CDR1 is MNHEY and CDR2 is SVGAGI. In DNA, the CDR3 is TGTGCCAGCAGTTACTCGAGGGACAGGGCGGACTACACCTTC. Residues: CASSYSRDRADYTF.

The chain employs TRBV18 and TRBJ2-5; TRBD2 matches 8 bases. The CDR3 extends over 14 amino acids. Germline CDR1 and CDR2: KGHSH and LQKENI. The V segment lost 3 bases and the J segment 9 bases; nucleotides outside the gene matches: 9. CDR3 residues: CASSPASGSRAQYF. CDR3 sequence (DNA): TGTGCCAGCTCACCTGCTAGCGGGTCCAGGGCCCAGTACTTC.

The chain joins TRBV12-2 to TRBJ1-3; the table's D call, TRBD1, was not checked against the DNA. TRBV12-2 is deemed a pseudogene. This CDR3 contains 14 residues. CDR3 sequence reads: CASRPTGAENTIYF. The CDR3 nucleotides read TGTGCAAGTCGCCCAACAGGGGCCGAAAACACCATATATTTT.

The CDR3 DNA is TGTGCCAGCAGCCATGGACTAGCGGGAGTAGTCGGGGAGCTGTTTTTT. Its translation: CASSHGLAGVVGELFF. The chain uses TRBV5-5 and TRBJ2-2; TRBD2 matches 13 bases. The CDR3 is made up of 16 amino acids. With V trimmed by 4 bases and J by 7 bases, 7 bases remained unmatched. Per the germline V gene, CDR1 is SGHKS and CDR2 is YYEKEE (reference sequence).

The chain is built from TRBV11-2 and TRBJ2-1, with TRBD2 matching over 9 bases. Trimming took 3 bases from V and 7 from J; bases not matched to a gene: 10. Per the germline V gene, CDR1 is SGHAT and CDR2 is FQNNGV. This CDR3 has 16 amino acids. CDR3 coding DNA: TGTGCCAGCAGCTTCCGGGGCGGGAGGGCCGGGAATGAGCAGTTCTTC. Translating it yields CASSFRGGRAGNEQFF. Full variable domain (outside the CDR3, taken from reference TRBV11-2 and TRBJ2-1): EAGVAQSPRYKIIEKRQSVAFWCNPISGHATLYWYQQILGQGPKLLIQFQNNGVVDDSQLPKDRFSAERLKGVDSTLKIQPAKLEDSAVYLCASSFRGGRAGNEQFFGPGTRLTVL.

The CDR3 DNA sequence: TGTGCCAGCAGCTTTGGGACAGGGGTTGGAAACACCATATATTTT. The encoded protein is CASSFGTGVGNTIYF. This chain links TRBV7-2 with TRBJ1-3; 10 positions agree with TRBD1. V trimming: 3 bases; J trimming: 3 bases; junction bases outside the gene matches: 2. Per the germline V gene, CDR1 is SGHTA and CDR2 is FQGNSA. The CDR3 totals 15 residues.

The V call is TRBV25-1, the J call TRBJ1-2; D is uncertain. Trimming pared 2 bases from V and 5 bases from J, leaving 15 bases between. CDR3 length: 15 amino acids. Looked up from germline, CDR1 is MGHDK and CDR2 is SYGVNS. Here the CDR3 reads CASSEGPGGLYGYTF. The CDR3 nucleotides read TGTGCCAGCAGTGAAGGTCCTGGCGGGTTATATGGCTACACCTTC.

The V call is TRBV29-1, the J call TRBJ1-2, with TRBD1 as a possible D gene (6 bases). CDR1 SQVTM and CDR2 ANQGSEA come from the germline V gene. The germline V and J ends were trimmed by 7 bases and 1 base, with 19 bases remaining between them. CDR3 length: 15 amino acids. This CDR3 is CSARLQGKFNYGYTF. In DNA, the CDR3 is TGCAGCGCCCGATTACAGGGTAAATTTAACTATGGCTACACCTTC.

The chain couples TRBV25-1 to TRBJ2-1; D is perhaps TRBD2 (5 bases). Germline-derived CDR1 and CDR2 are MGHDK and SYGVNS. The CDR3 is 17 amino acids. V dropped 10 bases and J dropped 2 bases, with 24 bases sitting between them. CDR3 nucleotide sequence: TGTGCCACCGAGACCCTTAGGGTGAGCGGAACCTACAATGAGCAGTTCTTC. Translation: CATETLRVSGTYNEQFF.

The table lists this clone with a few counts. The chain uses TRBV5-4 and TRBJ2-1; 10 nucleotides line up with TRBD2. The germline CDR1 and CDR2 sequences are SGHNT and YYREEE (reference sequence). Trimming removed 3 bases from V and 2 bases from J; junction bases left unmatched: 5. This CDR3 is 16 amino acids long. CDR3 nucleotides: TGTGCCAGCAGCTGGACTAGCGGAAAGCCCTACAATGAGCAGTTCTTC. The encoded protein is CASSWTSGKPYNEQFF.

This sequence joins TRBV5-6 and TRBJ1-5; D unresolved. The CDR3 is 14 residues long. The V end was cut by 4 bases, the J end by 5 bases, with 13 bases between. Germline CDR1 reads SGHDT; CDR2 reads YYEEEE. The CDR3 nucleotides are TGTGCCAGCAGCCCGGGCGGGATAGATCAGCCCCAGCATTTT. It is translated as CASSPGGIDQPQHF.

Here the CDR3 reads CASSLGDTGELFF. The CDR3 region has the DNA TGCGCCAGCAGCTTAGGGGACACCGGGGAGCTGTTTTTT. The chain has TRBV5-1 and TRBJ2-2; D perhaps matches TRBD1 (5 bases). Trimming removed 2 bases at V and 3 bases at J, with 5 bases between. This CDR3 spans 13 amino acids. Germline values: CDR1 SGHRS, CDR2 YFSETQ.

The chain is built from TRBV11-3 and TRBJ2-3; 7 nucleotides align to TRBD1. The CDR3 consists of 16 residues. Looked up from germline, CDR1 is SGHNT and CDR2 is YENEEA. J lost 4 bases, V lost 4 bases, and 11 bases had no gene match. The CDR3, as DNA: TGTGCCAGCAGCTCCGACTACAGGGGTGGCGCAGATACGCAGTATTTT. This codes for CASSSDYRGGADTQYF.